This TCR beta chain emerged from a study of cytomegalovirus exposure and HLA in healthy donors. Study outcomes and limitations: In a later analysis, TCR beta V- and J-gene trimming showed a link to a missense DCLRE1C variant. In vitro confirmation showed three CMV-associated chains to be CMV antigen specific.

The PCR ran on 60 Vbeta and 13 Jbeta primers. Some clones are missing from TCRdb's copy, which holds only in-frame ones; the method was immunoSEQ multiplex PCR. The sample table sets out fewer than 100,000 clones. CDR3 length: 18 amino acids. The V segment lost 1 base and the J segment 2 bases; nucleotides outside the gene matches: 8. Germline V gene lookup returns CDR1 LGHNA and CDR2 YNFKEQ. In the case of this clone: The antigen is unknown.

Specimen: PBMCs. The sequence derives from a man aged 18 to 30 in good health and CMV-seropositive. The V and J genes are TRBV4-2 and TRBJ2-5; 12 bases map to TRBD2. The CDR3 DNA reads TGTGCCAGCAGCCAAGGGCTCATCGGGACTAGCGGGCAAGAGACCCAGTACTTC. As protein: CASSQGLIGTSGQETQYF.